A single sample is the source of the 27 T cell receptor beta chains below, sequenced in a study of cytomegalovirus exposure and HLA in healthy donors. The PCR used 60 Vbeta and 13 Jbeta primers. The method was immunoSEQ multiplex PCR; TCRdb's version includes in-frame clones alone and lacks a portion of them. This sample carries around 60,000 clones, with 3.6% going to the ten biggest clones. Input material: PBMCs. These receptors were obtained from a woman aged 18-29 years in good health and CMV-seronegative.

V and J are TRBV28 and TRBJ1-5, with unresolved D. Germline loops: CDR1 MDHEN, CDR2 SYDVKM. Trimming removed 5 bases from V and 3 bases from J, with 5 bases in between. This CDR3 region has 12 residues. Written as DNA, the CDR3 is TGTGCCAGCAGTCCTCTCAATCAGCCCCAGCATTTT. Translated, it gives CASSPLNQPQHF.

In DNA, the CDR3 is TGTGCCAGCAGCAGACTAGCGGGGACCTACGAGCAGTACTTC. This gives the protein CASSRLAGTYEQYF. The chain couples TRBV6-5 to TRBJ2-7; TRBD2 aligns across 11 bases. This CDR3 region has 14 residues. The ends lost 6 bases at V and 2 bases at J; junction bases unmatched: 3. CDR1 and CDR2 (germline): MNHEY, SVGAGI.

This rearrangement joins TRBV10-1 to TRBJ2-7; a possible D gene is TRBD1 (6 bases). This CDR3 has 13 residues. Trimming removed 5 bases at V and 6 bases at J, with 14 bases between. Germline loops: CDR1 WNHNN, CDR2 SYGVQD (reference sequence). The CDR3 region is CASSNNRVGEQYF. CDR3 coding DNA: TGCGCCAGCAGTAACAACAGGGTAGGCGAGCAGTACTTC.

V and J are TRBV15 and TRBJ1-5; a weak D match, TRBD1 (5 bases). The V end lost 3 bases, the J end lost 3 bases, and 12 bases lay between the germline ends. There are 15 residues in the CDR3. CDR1 is LNHNV and CDR2 is YYDKDF in the germline V gene (reference sequence). The CDR3 nucleotides are TGTGCCACCAGCAGTTCGGGGGAGACCAATCAGCCCCAGCATTTT. Its protein product is CATSSSGETNQPQHF.

The J gene is TRBJ1-2, the V gene TRBV29-1, with D hard to call. V shed 4 bases and J shed 4 bases, with 7 bases lying between them. CDR3 size: 11 residues. The germline V gene has CDR1 SQVTM and CDR2 ANQGSEA. CDR3 nucleotide sequence: TGCAGCGTTGGGGCATCCTATGGCTACACCTTC. It is translated as CSVGASYGYTF.

DNA of the CDR3: TGTGCCAGCAGCCCTAGCGGGAGGAACACCGGGGAGCTGTTTTTT. This gives the protein CASSPSGRNTGELFF. V gene TRBV9 combines with J gene TRBJ2-2; 10 bases line up with TRBD2. CDR1 is SGDLS, CDR2 YYNGEE, per germline. V shed 4 bases, J shed 1 base, and the junction held 1 base outside the gene matches. This CDR3 has 15 amino acids.

This rearrangement joins TRBV19 to TRBJ1-4, with TRBD1 matching 9 bases. J lost 3 bases, V lost 5 bases, and 10 bases had no gene match. Germline-derived CDR1 and CDR2 are LNHDA and SQIVND (reference sequence). There are 17 residues in the CDR3. In nucleotides, the CDR3 is TGTGCCAGTAGTCGCCTTGGACAGGGGTTACCTAATGAAAAACTGTTTTTT. Residues: CASSRLGQGLPNEKLFF.

The gene calls are TRBV29-1 and TRBJ2-3; D perhaps matches TRBD2 (6 bases). This CDR3 has 15 residues. Per the germline V gene, CDR1 is SQVTM and CDR2 is ANQGSEA. Trimming removed 2 bases from V and 4 bases from J, with 16 bases in between. The CDR3 loop reads CSVEPPRGNADTQYF. The CDR3 DNA follows: TGCAGCGTTGAACCCCCTCGCGGGAACGCAGATACGCAGTATTTT.

The J gene is TRBJ2-1, the V gene TRBV6-1; D gene ambiguous. The CDR3 spans 15 residues. CDR1 is MNHNS and CDR2 is SASEGT in the germline V gene. V was trimmed by 6 bases and J by 0 bases, leaving 12 bases between them. CDR3 nucleotide sequence: TGTGCCAGCAGGCCTGCGGAGCTCTCCTACAATGAGCAGTTCTTC. Translation gives CASRPAELSYNEQFF.

This chain connects TRBV5-4 to TRBJ2-2; 9 nucleotides line up with TRBD1. Trimming took 1 base from V and 5 from J; bases not matched to a gene: 3. The germline CDR1 and CDR2 sequences are SGHNT and YYREEE (reference sequence). This CDR3 region has 15 residues. CDR3 sequence reads: CASSLQGTGTGELFF. As DNA, the CDR3 is TGTGCCAGCAGCTTGCAGGGGACAGGGACCGGGGAGCTGTTTTTT. The whole variable domain, remainder taken from reference TRBV5-4 and TRBJ2-2, is ETGVTQSPTHLIKTRGQQVTLRCSSQSGHNTVSWYQQALGQGPQFIFQYYREEENGRGNFPPRFSGLQFPNYSSELNVNALELDDSALYLCASSLQGTGTGELFFGEGSRLTVL.

CDR3 DNA sequence: TGTGCCAGCAGCACCGGGGGTCACGAGCAGTACTTC. It specifies CASSTGGHEQYF. This rearrangement joins TRBV6-5 to TRBJ2-7, with a weak D call TRBD2 (6 bases). Germline CDR1 and CDR2: MNHEY and SVGAGI. The CDR3 consists of 12 residues. V was pared by 6 bases and J by 5 bases, with 11 bases between.

This chain connects TRBV30 to TRBJ2-7; possibly TRBD2 for D (6 bases). From germline, CDR1 is GTSNPN and CDR2 SVGIG (reference sequence). The CDR3 loop spans 13 amino acids. Trimming cost V 4 bases and J 4 bases, with 14 bases left between them. The CDR3 loop reads CAWTTRGLYEQYF. CDR3 nucleotides: TGTGCCTGGACCACACGGGGACTTTACGAGCAGTACTTC.

The chain joins TRBV7-2 to TRBJ1-5; tentatively, D is TRBD1 (6 bases). The CDR3 spans 15 residues. Germline CDR1 SGHTA, CDR2 FQGNSA. Between the trimmed V and J ends, which lost 2 bases and 4 bases, there was a span of 12 bases. For the CDR3, the DNA is TGTGCCAGCAGCTTATACAGGGATTTAAATCAGCCCCAGCATTTT. Translated, it gives CASSLYRDLNQPQHF.

The chain's CDR3 is CASSLGVRGEAFF. The CDR3 DNA reads as TGCGCCAGCAGCTTGGGGGTCAGGGGTGAAGCTTTCTTT. The chain couples TRBV5-1 to TRBJ1-1, with TRBD1 as a possible D gene (6 bases). V lost 0 bases to trimming and J lost 7 bases, with 10 bases between them. This CDR3 has 13 amino acids. In germline, CDR1 is SGHRS, CDR2 YFSETQ.

The chain carries TRBV7-9 and TRBJ2-2, with a possible D match to TRBD1 (5 bases). V dropped 3 bases and J dropped 3 bases, with 8 bases sitting between them. From germline, CDR1 is SEHNR and CDR2 FQNEAQ (reference sequence). The length of the CDR3 is 14 residues. Here the CDR3 DNA reads TGTGCCAGCAGCTTTACAGGATACACCGGGGAGCTGTTTTTT. Translating gives CASSFTGYTGELFF.

This sequence joins TRBV13 and TRBJ2-7; D perhaps matches TRBD2 (7 bases). Germline lookup yields CDR1 PRHDT and CDR2 FYEKMQ (reference sequence). The CDR3 totals 14 residues. Trimming left V 7 bases short and J 3 bases short, with 16 bases between. CDR3 sequence reads: CASTLGGADYEQYF. The DNA for the CDR3 is TGTGCCAGCACCCTGGGGGGGGCGGACTACGAGCAGTACTTC.

The chain recombines TRBV13 with TRBJ1-2; perhaps TRBD1 as D (5 bases). CDR1 PRHDT and CDR2 FYEKMQ come from the germline V gene (reference sequence). The V end lost 5 bases, the J end lost 2 bases, and 27 bases lay between the germline ends. CDR3 length equals 19 residues. The CDR3 DNA follows: TGTGCCAGCAGCAGGAGGGACGGAGCCCGACCTACGAGAAACTATGGCTACACCTTC. This encodes CASSRRDGARPTRNYGYTF.

The chain joins TRBV19 to TRBJ2-4; 8 bases line up with TRBD1. Germline V gene lookup returns CDR1 LNHDA and CDR2 SQIVND (reference sequence). This CDR3 is built from 15 residues. The V gene end was trimmed by 3 bases and the J gene end by 9 bases; junction bases not matched to a gene: 10. The CDR3 bases are TGTGCCAGTAGTATTGGGGGACAGGTTGGTGGCATTCAGTACTTC. It specifies CASSIGGQVGGIQYF.

The V and J genes are TRBV5-6 and TRBJ2-1; tentative D call: TRBD2 (7 bases). The CDR3 has 18 residues. The germline V gene encodes CDR1 SGHDT and CDR2 YYEEEE. Deletions cut 3 bases from V and 4 bases from J, with 23 bases between. The CDR3 nucleotides read TGTGCCAGCAGCTCGCGGGGGCAGGGTGGGGGGTCGTACAATGAGCAGTTCTTC. Its translation: CASSSRGQGGGSYNEQFF.

The gene calls are TRBV25-1 and TRBJ2-7; 7 nucleotides match TRBD1. CDR3 length: 14 amino acids. Germline lookup yields CDR1 MGHDK and CDR2 SYGVNS. J was trimmed by 4 bases and V by 4 bases; bases with no gene match: 7. In DNA, the CDR3 is TGTGCCAGCAGTGGAGAGGGGGCTGGGTACGAGCAGTACTTC. Protein product: CASSGEGAGYEQYF.

The chain is built from TRBV30 and TRBJ2-7; 8 bases map to TRBD2. Germline values: CDR1 GTSNPN, CDR2 SVGIG (reference sequence). The CDR3 totals 15 residues. J lost 2 bases, V lost 3 bases, and 9 bases had no gene match. This chain's CDR3 is CAWREGLAETYEQYF. As DNA, the CDR3 is TGTGCCTGGAGGGAAGGACTAGCTGAAACCTACGAGCAGTACTTC.

V is TRBV4-1 and J is TRBJ1-2; no clear D. The CDR3 is 15 residues long. The germline V gene has CDR1 MGHRA and CDR2 YSYEKL. The V and J ends lost 0 bases and 1 base respectively, with 9 bases between them. In DNA, the CDR3 is TGCGCCAGCAGCCAAGATCGGAGCTTTAACTATGGCTACACCTTC. It is translated as CASSQDRSFNYGYTF.

This chain joins TRBV11-3 and TRBJ2-7; TRBD1 is a possible D gene (6 bases). This CDR3 spans 14 amino acids. Germline CDR1 and CDR2: SGHNT and YENEEA. Trimming shortened V by 5 bases and J by 2 bases, and 13 bases separated the two germline ends. This CDR3 is CASSLGQYPYEQYF. As DNA, the CDR3 is TGTGCCAGCAGCCTAGGACAGTACCCCTACGAGCAGTACTTC.

The gene calls are TRBV5-4 and TRBJ1-2; D is unresolved. CDR1 and CDR2 from the germline V gene are SGHNT and YYREEE (reference sequence). This CDR3 comprises 14 residues. Trimming cost V 3 bases and J 5 bases, with 14 bases left between them. In DNA, the CDR3 is TGTGCCAGCAGCTGGTCTGAGACTGCATATGGCTACACCTTC. It specifies CASSWSETAYGYTF.

As to this clone: Other DNA sequences in the same sample also yield this CDR3. This chain joins TRBV6-5 and TRBJ1-2; no definite D call. Trimming took off 0 bases at V and 3 bases at J, with 11 bases between the two ends. CDR3 size: 15 residues. Germline V gene lookup returns CDR1 MNHEY and CDR2 SVGAGI. The DNA of the CDR3 is TGTGCCAGCAGTTACTCGACAAGGGAGGACTATGGCTACACCTTC. Translated: CASSYSTREDYGYTF.

V and J are TRBV30 and TRBJ2-5; TRBD2 might be the D (5 bases). Germline CDR1 GTSNPN, CDR2 SVGIG (reference sequence). Trimming stripped 2 bases from V and 5 bases from J, with 6 bases between. The length of the CDR3 is 11 residues. The CDR3 is CAWSTGETQYF. The DNA for the CDR3 is TGTGCCTGGAGTACGGGGGAGACCCAGTACTTC.

CDR3 nucleotides: TGTGCCAGCAGCGTAGTATTTAACACTGAAGCTTTCTTT. Protein sequence: CASSVVFNTEAFF. The gene calls are TRBV9 and TRBJ1-1; unclear D gene. V lost 0 bases to trimming and J lost 2 bases, with 5 bases between them. This CDR3 spans 13 amino acids. From germline, CDR1 is SGDLS and CDR2 YYNGEE.